The 14 T cell receptor beta chains in this list originate from one sample, sequenced in a study of beta chain features in type 1 diabetes. Expressed TCRB transcripts were sequenced after all isolated RNA was converted to cDNA. Assay: immunoSEQ multiplex PCR; the TCRdb copy retains only in-frame clones and omits some. The sample includes more than 300,000 clones, roughly 12% of them seen just once. The sample comprised naive CD4+ T cells from blood. All receptors come from a young man in good health.

This clone was seen only a few times. DNA for the CDR3: TGTGCCATCAGTGTAGGACAGAACCAAGAGACCCAGTACTTC. It translates to CAISVGQNQETQYF. The chain is built from TRBV10-3 and TRBJ2-5; possibly TRBD1 for D (6 bases). CDR1 ENHRY and CDR2 SYGVKD come from the germline V gene. The CDR3 has 14 residues. V lost 4 bases, J lost 0 bases, and 9 bases lay in between.

The chain joins TRBV30 to TRBJ2-7, with a tentative D call TRBD2 (6 bases). The V gene lost 3 bases and the J gene lost 0 bases, with 15 bases spanning the gap. The germline CDR1 and CDR2 sequences are GTSNPN and SVGIG (reference sequence). This CDR3 is 15 amino acids long. Written as DNA, the CDR3 is TGTGCCTGGAGCCCTTGGGACTCAAGCTCCTACGAGCAGTACTTC. It encodes CAWSPWDSSSYEQYF.

V is TRBV28 and J is TRBJ1-2; possibly TRBD1 for D (6 bases). V was trimmed by 5 bases and J by 6 bases, leaving 13 bases between them. CDR3 length equals 13 residues. Germline values: CDR1 MDHEN, CDR2 SYDVKM. The CDR3 protein is CASSTAGEDGYTF. As DNA, the CDR3 is TGTGCCAGCAGTACGGCAGGGGAAGATGGCTACACCTTC.

On this clone itself: The same CDR3 arises from other DNA sequences in this sample as well. The chain is built from TRBV28 and TRBJ2-7; 8 nucleotides agree with TRBD1. CDR1 MDHEN and CDR2 SYDVKM come from the germline V gene. CDR3 length: 15 residues. Trimming at V came to 2 bases and at J to 4 bases, leaving 7 bases not matched to a gene. The CDR3 protein is CASSLSQGASYEQYF. The CDR3 region has the DNA TGTGCCAGCAGTTTAAGTCAGGGGGCATCGTACGAGCAGTACTTC.

In its sample, this clone was seen a few times. V and J are TRBV28 and TRBJ1-5, with no clear D. V lost 4 bases, J lost 5 bases, and 21 bases lay in between. The CDR3 extends over 17 amino acids. Germline V gene sequence: CDR1 MDHEN, CDR2 SYDVKM. CDR3 DNA: TGTGCCAGCAGTTCCTGGCAGCTTCCTCAGAGGGATCAGCCCCAGCATTTT. As protein: CASSSWQLPQRDQPQHF. The complete variable domain, with remaining parts taken from reference TRBV28 and TRBJ1-5, reads DVKVTQSSRYLVKRTGEKVFLECVQDMDHENMFWYRQDPGLGLRLIYFSYDVKMKEKGDIPEGYSVSREKKERFSLILESASTNQTSMYLCASSSWQLPQRDQPQHFGDGTRLSIL.

This clone was counted only a few times. This sequence joins TRBV28 and TRBJ2-3; TRBD2 agrees at 13 bases. Germline values: CDR1 MDHEN, CDR2 SYDVKM. There are 16 residues in the CDR3. Unmatched junction bases numbered 6, after V lost 5 bases and J lost 4 bases. The CDR3 sequence is CASSTTSGGAADTQYF. CDR3 DNA: TGTGCCAGCAGTACAACTAGCGGGGGGGCGGCAGATACGCAGTATTTT.

In this sample, this clone turned up a few times. The genes are TRBV7-2 and TRBJ2-1; TRBD2 is a possible D gene (5 bases). V was cut by 1 base and J by 14 bases, with 18 bases left in between. CDR3 length equals 14 residues. The germline V gene has CDR1 SGHTA and CDR2 FQGNSA. CDR3 amino acids: CASSLEDPRGPKFF. In nucleotides, the CDR3 is TGTGCCAGCAGCTTAGAGGACCCCCGAGGGCCCAAGTTCTTC.

This clone was counted a few times. The V and J genes are TRBV28 and TRBJ1-1, with D unresolved. The CDR3 is 13 residues long. CDR1 is MDHEN and CDR2 is SYDVKM in the germline V gene. V was shortened by 6 bases and J by 7 bases, with 15 bases between the two germline ends. CDR3 nucleotides: TGTGCCAGCAGATCCGGGGTGGAGGGTGAAGCTTTCTTT. It is translated as CASRSGVEGEAFF.

This clone was counted a few times. The CDR3 coding sequence is TGTGCCAGCAATAGAGATGTTGGTCAGCCCCAGCATTTT. Translation gives CASNRDVGQPQHF. The V call is TRBV28, the J call TRBJ1-5; D remains unclear. Looked up from germline, CDR1 is MDHEN and CDR2 is SYDVKM. Trimming left V 7 bases short and J 6 bases short, with 13 bases between. The CDR3 has 13 residues.

As to this clone: Additional DNA sequences in this sample encode the identical CDR3. The rearrangement uses TRBV5-1 and TRBJ2-5, with a tentative D call TRBD1 (6 bases). In germline, CDR1 is SGHRS, CDR2 YFSETQ. Trimming took off 0 bases at V and 1 base at J, with 7 bases between the two ends. This CDR3 comprises 14 residues. The CDR3 sequence is CASSLGGGQETQYF. The CDR3 DNA follows: TGCGCCAGCAGCTTGGGAGGGGGCCAAGAGACCCAGTACTTC.

This clone was detected only a few times. The J gene is TRBJ1-2, the V gene TRBV30; 9 bases are shared with TRBD1. V was clipped by 5 bases and J by 4 bases; unmatched bases: 11. Germline V gives CDR1 GTSNPN, CDR2 SVGIG (reference sequence). The CDR3 is 15 amino acids. The CDR3 is CAWEGQGGRIYGYTF. CDR3 DNA: TGTGCCTGGGAGGGACAGGGTGGTAGGATCTATGGCTACACCTTC.

To note about this clone: The DNA is omitted, as the CDR3 cannot be located on it reliably, and the CDR3 follows TCRdb's listing. J is TRBJ1-1 and V is TRBV7-3. The germline V gene encodes CDR1 SGHTA and CDR2 FQGTGA. The CDR3 comprises 16 residues, both ends counted. The CDR3 loop reads CASSFGPGGLNTEAFF.

For the CDR3, the DNA is TGTGCCAGCAGCCAAAACTTGGTAGGGACTAGGGGCACCGGGGAGCTGTTTTTT. Its translation: CASSQNLVGTRGTGELFF. The chain links TRBV4-2 to TRBJ2-2; 8 bases match TRBD2. CDR1 is LGHNA, CDR2 YNFKEQ, per germline. The V segment lost 2 bases and the J segment 4 bases; nucleotides outside the gene matches: 12. There are 18 residues in the CDR3.

The table lists this clone with a few counts. The chain employs TRBV10-3 and TRBJ2-1; 12 bases line up with TRBD1. V trimming: 4 bases; J trimming: 9 bases; junction bases outside the gene matches: 4. Per the germline V gene, CDR1 is ENHRY and CDR2 is SYGVKD. The CDR3 contains 14 residues. The CDR3 sequence: CAISGRDRGREQFF. The CDR3 DNA reads TGTGCCATCAGTGGCCGGGACAGGGGGCGTGAGCAGTTCTTC.